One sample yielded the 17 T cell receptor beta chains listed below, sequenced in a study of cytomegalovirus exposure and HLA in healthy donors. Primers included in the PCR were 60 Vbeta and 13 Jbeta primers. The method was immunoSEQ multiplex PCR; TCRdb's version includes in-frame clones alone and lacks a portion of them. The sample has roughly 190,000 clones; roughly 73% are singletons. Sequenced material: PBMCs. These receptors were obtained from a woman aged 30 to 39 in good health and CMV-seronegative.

CDR3 region: CSVHVTGAMNTEAFF. The CDR3 DNA sequence: TGCAGCGTCCATGTGACAGGGGCAATGAACACTGAAGCTTTCTTT. This chain connects TRBV29-1 to TRBJ1-1, with 8 positions matching TRBD1. V trimming: 6 bases; J trimming: 0 bases; junction bases outside the gene matches: 9. From germline, CDR1 is SQVTM and CDR2 ANQGSEA. The CDR3 covers 15 residues.

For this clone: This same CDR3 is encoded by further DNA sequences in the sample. The CDR3 is CASSQEGTGLQPQHF. The DNA for the CDR3 is TGCGCCAGCAGCCAAGAGGGGACAGGGCTACAGCCCCAGCATTTT. The V gene is TRBV4-1, the J gene TRBJ1-5; 9 nucleotides match TRBD1. Germline CDR1 and CDR2: MGHRA and YSYEKL. V lost 0 bases to trimming and J lost 7 bases; unmatched junction nucleotides: 4. The CDR3 is made up of 15 amino acids.

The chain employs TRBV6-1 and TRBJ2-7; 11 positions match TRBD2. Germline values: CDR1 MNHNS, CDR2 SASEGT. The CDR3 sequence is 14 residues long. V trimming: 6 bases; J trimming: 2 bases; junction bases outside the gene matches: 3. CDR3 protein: CASSVAGGPYEQYF. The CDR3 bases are TGTGCCAGCAGCGTAGCGGGGGGGCCCTACGAGCAGTACTTC.

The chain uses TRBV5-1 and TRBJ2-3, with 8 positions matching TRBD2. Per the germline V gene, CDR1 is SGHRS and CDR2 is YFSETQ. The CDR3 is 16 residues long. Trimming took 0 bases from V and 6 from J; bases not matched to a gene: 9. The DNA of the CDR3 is TGCGCCAGCAGCTTGGAGGCTAGCGGGCTGGGGGATACGCAGTATTTT. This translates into CASSLEASGLGDTQYF. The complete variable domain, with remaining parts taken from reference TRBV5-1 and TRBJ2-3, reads KAGVTQTPRYLIKTRGQQVTLSCSPISGHRSVSWYQQTPGQGLQFLFEYFSETQRNKGNFPGRFSGRQFSNSRSEMNVSTLELGDSALYLCASSLEASGLGDTQYFGPGTRLTVL.

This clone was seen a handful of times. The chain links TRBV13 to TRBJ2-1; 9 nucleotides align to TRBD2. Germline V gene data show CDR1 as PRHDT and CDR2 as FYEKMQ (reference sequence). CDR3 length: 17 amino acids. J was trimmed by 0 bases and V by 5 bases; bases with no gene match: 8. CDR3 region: CASSSIAGALSYNEQFF. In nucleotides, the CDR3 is TGTGCCAGCAGCAGTATAGCGGGAGCTCTCTCCTACAATGAGCAGTTCTTC.

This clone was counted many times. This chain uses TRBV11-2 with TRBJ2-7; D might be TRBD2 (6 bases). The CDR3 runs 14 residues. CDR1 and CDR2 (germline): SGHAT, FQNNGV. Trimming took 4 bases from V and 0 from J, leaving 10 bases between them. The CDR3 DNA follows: TGTGCCAGCAGCTCGGGACTGGACTCCTACGAGCAGTACTTC. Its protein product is CASSSGLDSYEQYF.

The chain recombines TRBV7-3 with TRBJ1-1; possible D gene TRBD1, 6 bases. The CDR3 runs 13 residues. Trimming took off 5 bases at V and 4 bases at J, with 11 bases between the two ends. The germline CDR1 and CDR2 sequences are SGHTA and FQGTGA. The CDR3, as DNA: TGTGCCAGCAGCGAAGTCAGGGGCACTGAAGCTTTCTTT. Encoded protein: CASSEVRGTEAFF. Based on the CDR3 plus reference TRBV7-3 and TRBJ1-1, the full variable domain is GAGVSQTPSNKVTEKGKYVELRCDPISGHTALYWYRQSLGQGPEFLIYFQGTGAADDSGLPNDRFFAVRPEGSVSTLKIQRTERGDSAVYLCASSEVRGTEAFFGQGTRLTVV.

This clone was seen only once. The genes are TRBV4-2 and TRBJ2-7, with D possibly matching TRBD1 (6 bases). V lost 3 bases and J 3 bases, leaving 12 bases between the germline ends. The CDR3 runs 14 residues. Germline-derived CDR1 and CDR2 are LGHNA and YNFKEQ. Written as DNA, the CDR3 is TGTGCCAGCAGCCAGGACAGTGGACTCTACGAGCAGTACTTC. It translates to CASSQDSGLYEQYF.

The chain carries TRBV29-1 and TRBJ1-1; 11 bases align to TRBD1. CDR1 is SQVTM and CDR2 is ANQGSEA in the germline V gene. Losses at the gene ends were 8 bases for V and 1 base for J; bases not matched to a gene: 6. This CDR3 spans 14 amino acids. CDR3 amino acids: CSWTGGSRNTEAFF. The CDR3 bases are TGCAGCTGGACAGGGGGCAGTAGGAACACTGAAGCTTTCTTT.

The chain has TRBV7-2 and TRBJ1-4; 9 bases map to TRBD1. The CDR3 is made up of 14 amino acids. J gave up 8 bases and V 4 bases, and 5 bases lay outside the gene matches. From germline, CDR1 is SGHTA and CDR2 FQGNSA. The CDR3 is CASSWGQGEEKLFF. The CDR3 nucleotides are TGTGCCAGCAGCTGGGGACAGGGAGAAGAAAAACTGTTTTTT.

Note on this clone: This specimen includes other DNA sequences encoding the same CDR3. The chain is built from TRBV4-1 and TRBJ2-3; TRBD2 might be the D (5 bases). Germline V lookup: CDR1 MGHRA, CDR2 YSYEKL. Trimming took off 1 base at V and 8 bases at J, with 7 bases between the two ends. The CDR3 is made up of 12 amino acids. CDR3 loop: CASSQVGGTQYF. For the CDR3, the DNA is TGCGCCAGCAGCCAAGTAGGAGGTACGCAGTATTTT.

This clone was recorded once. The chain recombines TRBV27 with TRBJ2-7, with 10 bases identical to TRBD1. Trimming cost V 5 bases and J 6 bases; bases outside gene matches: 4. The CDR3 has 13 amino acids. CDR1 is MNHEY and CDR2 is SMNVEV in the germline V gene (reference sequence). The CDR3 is CASSARTGGEQYF. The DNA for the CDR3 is TGTGCCAGCAGTGCTCGGACAGGGGGCGAGCAGTACTTC.

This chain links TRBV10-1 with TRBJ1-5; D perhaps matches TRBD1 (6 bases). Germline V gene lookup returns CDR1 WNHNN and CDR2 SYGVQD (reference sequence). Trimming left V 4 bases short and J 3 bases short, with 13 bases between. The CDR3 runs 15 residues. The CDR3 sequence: CASSGDTGHNQPQHF. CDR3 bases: TGCGCCAGCAGTGGGGACACGGGACACAATCAGCCCCAGCATTTT.

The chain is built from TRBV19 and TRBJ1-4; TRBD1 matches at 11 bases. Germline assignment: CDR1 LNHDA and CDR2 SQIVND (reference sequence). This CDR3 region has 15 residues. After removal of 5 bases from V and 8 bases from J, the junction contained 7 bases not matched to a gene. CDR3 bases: TGTGCCAGTAGTCTCTGGACAGGGGGCGTAGAAAAACTGTTTTTT. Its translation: CASSLWTGGVEKLFF.

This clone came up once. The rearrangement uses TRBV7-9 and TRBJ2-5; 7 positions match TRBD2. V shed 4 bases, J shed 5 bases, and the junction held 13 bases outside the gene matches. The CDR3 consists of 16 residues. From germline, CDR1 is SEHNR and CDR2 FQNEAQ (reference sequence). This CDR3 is CASSSTAGVNFETQYF. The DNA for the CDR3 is TGTGCCAGCAGCTCAACCGCGGGAGTCAATTTCGAGACCCAGTACTTC. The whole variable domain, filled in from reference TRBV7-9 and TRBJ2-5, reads DTGVSQNPRHKITKRGQNVTFRCDPISEHNRLYWYRQTLGQGPEFLTYFQNEAQLEKSRLLSDRFSAERPKGSFSTLEIQRTEQGDSAMYLCASSSTAGVNFETQYFGPGTRLLVL.

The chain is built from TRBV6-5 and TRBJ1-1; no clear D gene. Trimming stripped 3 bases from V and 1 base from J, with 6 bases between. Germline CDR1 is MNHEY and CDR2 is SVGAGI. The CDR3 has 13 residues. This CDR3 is CASSYTGNTEAFF. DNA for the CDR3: TGTGCCAGCAGTTATACCGGGAACACTGAAGCTTTCTTT.

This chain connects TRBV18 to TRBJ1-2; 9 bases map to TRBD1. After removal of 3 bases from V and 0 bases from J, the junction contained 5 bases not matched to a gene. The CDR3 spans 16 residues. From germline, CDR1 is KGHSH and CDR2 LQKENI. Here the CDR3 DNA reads TGTGCCAGCTCACCCGCGGGACAGGGCTCTAACTATGGCTACACCTTC. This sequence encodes CASSPAGQGSNYGYTF. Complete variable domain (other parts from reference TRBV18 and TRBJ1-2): NAGVMQNPRHLVRRRGQEARLRCSPMKGHSHVYWYRQLPEEGLKFMVYLQKENIIDESGMPKERFSAEFPKEGPSILRIQQVVRGDSAAYFCASSPAGQGSNYGYTFGSGTRLTVV.